This TCR beta chain comes out of a study of response to subunit inactivated influenza vaccine. Whole-study results and caveats: There was a suggestion from the authors that each seasonal influenza vaccination recruits few new T cells.

Each CDR3 protein is one row after TCRdb ran MiXCR on the RT-PCR reads. The sample records around 520,000 distinct CDR3 sequences, around 11% being singletons. Germline V lookup: CDR1 SGHVS, CDR2 FQNEAQ. This CDR3 region has 16 residues. V lost 3 bases to trimming and J lost 7 bases, with 21 bases between them. This clonotype was detected ten times or more. Antigen: not known. This chain links TRBV7-8 with TRBJ1-1; D uncertain. The sequenced sample was PBMCs from blood, obtained on the day of vaccination. This receptor was taken from a man in his fifties or sixties who received an inactivated influenza vaccine. The CDR3, as DNA: TGTGCCAGCAGCTTGTCGGCGGCCCCGTACCTCTTTGAAGCTTTCTTT. Protein product: CASSLSAAPYLFEAFF.